This T cell receptor beta chain was identified in a study of blood T cell repertoires in COVID-19 (dated by TCRdb to about 2020). For the wider study: Samples covering the acute and convalescent phases of COVID-19 were provided by collaborators in the United States, Italy and Spain. The material from the prospective study consisted of cDNA or gDNA derived from T cells, B-cell-depleted T cells, or PBMCs. Deeply sampled blood TCRbeta repertoires from subjects exposed to, actively infected with, or recovered from COVID-19 were included in the dataset. The repertoires were released in a freely available public database intended as a resource for research on the immune response to SARS-CoV-2. Samples came from the ongoing ImmuneRACE study (first 160 participants) plus 1,254 subjects from 6 global collaborators. Sample metadata almost always included a de-identified subject ID, COVID-19 status, age in years and sex. HLA class I and class II types, where available, came from metadata supplied by the sample provider rather than from assay-based typing. Study-wide findings and limitations: The quantity of clinical and demographic metadata differed by source and by participant and was supplied without curation.

Reading from cysteine to phenylalanine, the CDR3 counts 17 amino acids. Only the CDR3 region is kept as DNA, spanning 51 bases read in frame from base 1. CDR1 LGHNA and CDR2 YNFKEQ are derived from the germline V gene. The V and J ends are trimmed by 4 bases and 4 bases, leaving 22 bases between them. Notes on this clone: The specificity of this receptor is unknown. No base qualities exist here, and no much larger clone lies one base off it.

Whole blood was collected in K2EDTA tubes by collaborating institutions according to the institutions' own protocols. For TCRbeta analysis, collaborators shipped samples as frozen whole blood, isolated PBMCs, or DNA extracted from either of those sample types. TCRbeta CDR3 regions were amplified from genomic DNA using the immunoSEQ Assay, a bias-controlled multiplex PCR. Processing in the source paper ran as follows. Nucleated cell counts per sample were estimated from amplification of reference gene primers within the assay. Sequence reads were collapsed and filtered to measure the absolute abundance of every unique TCRbeta CDR3 rearrangement. For each sample, productive Simpson clonality was calculated as the square root of Simpson's diversity index across productive rearrangements. TCRdb limited this immuneACCESS table to in-frame rearrangements with V and J called. A share of clones is missing; checked studies link under half to unresolved V genes, and the rest is unexplained. V and J calls plus clone size are reproduced from that table; the DNA served to infer D and trimming. In all, the sample holds some 140,000 clones, and 75% to 95% of those were seen once. The ten largest clones add up to 0.55% of the sample.

This chain joins TRBV4-2 to TRBJ1-1; a confident D gene designation cannot be given. The clonotype comes from a man in his fifties with acute or convalescent COVID-19. The sample was peripheral blood. The DNA is as follows: TGTGCCAGCAGCCCCCATTTTAACGCGGGCGGAGTCACTGAAGCTTTCTTT. Translated, this is CASSPHFNAGGVTEAFF.